This T cell receptor (beta chain) was documented in a study of graft-versus-host responses after intestinal transplantation. Turning to the study itself: As for transplant type, recipients had multivisceral, liver-intestinal, or isolated intestinal grafts. Among the recipients, all got anti-thymocyte globulin induction and then tacrolimus and steroids for around 3 years. Study-wide results and limits: High graft-versus-host to host-versus-graft clonal ratios were seen in allografts of patients with graft-donor T cell macrochimerism. Recipient marrow showed GvH clones, some seen first in ileum or blood.

A word on this clone: Its antigen is as yet unknown.

The assay was immunoSEQ multiplex PCR, and TCRdb's table has in-frame clones only and misses some. This table has around 25,000 clones, approximately 82% appearing once. The receptor was derived from a human patient who received an intestinal transplant, so some T cells may come from the graft donor. The specimen was PBMCs, collected roughly 29 days after intestinal transplant.

The CDR3, as DNA: TGTGCCTGGAGTAAACCACCAGGGGAGACTGAAGCTTTCTTT. This gives the protein CAWSKPPGETEAFF. The chain employs TRBV30 and TRBJ1-1; perhaps TRBD1 as D (6 bases). The CDR3 contains 14 residues. Trimming shortened V by 2 bases and J by 5 bases, and 15 bases separated the two germline ends. Germline V lookup: CDR1 GTSNPN, CDR2 SVGIG (reference sequence).